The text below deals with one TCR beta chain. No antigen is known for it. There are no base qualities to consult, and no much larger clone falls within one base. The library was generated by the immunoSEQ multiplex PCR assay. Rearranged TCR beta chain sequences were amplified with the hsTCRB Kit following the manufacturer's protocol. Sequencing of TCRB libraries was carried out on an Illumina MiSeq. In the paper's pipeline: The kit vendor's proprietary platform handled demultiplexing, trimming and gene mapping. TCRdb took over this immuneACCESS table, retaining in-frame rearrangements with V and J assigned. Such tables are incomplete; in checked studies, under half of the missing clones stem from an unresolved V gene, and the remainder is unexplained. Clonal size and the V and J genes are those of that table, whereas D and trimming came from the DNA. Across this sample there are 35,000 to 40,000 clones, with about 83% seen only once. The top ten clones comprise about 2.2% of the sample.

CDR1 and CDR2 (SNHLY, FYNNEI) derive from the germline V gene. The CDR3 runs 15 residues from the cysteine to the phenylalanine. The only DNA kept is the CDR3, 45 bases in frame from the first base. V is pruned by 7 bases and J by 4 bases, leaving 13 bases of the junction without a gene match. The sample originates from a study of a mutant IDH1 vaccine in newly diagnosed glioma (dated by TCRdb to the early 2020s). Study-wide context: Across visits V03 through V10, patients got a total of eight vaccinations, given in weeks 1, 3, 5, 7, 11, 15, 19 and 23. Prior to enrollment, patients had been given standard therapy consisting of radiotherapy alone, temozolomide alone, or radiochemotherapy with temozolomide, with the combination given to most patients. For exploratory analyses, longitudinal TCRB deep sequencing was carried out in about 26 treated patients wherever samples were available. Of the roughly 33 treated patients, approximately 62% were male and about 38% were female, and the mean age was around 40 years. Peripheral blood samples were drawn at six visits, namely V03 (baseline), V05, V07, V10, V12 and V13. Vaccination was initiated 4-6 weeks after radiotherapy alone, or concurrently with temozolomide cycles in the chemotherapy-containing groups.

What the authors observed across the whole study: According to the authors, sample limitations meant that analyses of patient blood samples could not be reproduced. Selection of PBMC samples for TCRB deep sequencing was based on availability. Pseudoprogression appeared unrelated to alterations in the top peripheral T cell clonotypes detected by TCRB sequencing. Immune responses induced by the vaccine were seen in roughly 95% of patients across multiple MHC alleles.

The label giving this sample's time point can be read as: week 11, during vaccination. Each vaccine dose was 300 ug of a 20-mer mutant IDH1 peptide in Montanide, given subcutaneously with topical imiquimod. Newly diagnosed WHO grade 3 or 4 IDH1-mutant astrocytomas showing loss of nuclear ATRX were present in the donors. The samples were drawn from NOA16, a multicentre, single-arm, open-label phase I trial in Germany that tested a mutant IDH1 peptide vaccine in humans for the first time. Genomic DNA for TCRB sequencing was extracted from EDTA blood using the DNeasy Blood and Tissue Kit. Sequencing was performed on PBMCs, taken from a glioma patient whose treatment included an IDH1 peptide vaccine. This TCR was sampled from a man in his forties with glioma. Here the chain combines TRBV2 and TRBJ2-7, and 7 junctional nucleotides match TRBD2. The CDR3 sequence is CASMGGSNPNYEQYF. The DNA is TGTGCCAGCATGGGCGGGAGCAATCCAAATTACGAGCAGTACTTC.